This T cell receptor (beta chain) originates from a study of pediatric ulcerative colitis. CDR1 is SEHNR, CDR2 FQNEAQ, per germline (reference sequence). The CDR3 loop spans 16 amino acids. V lost 3 bases and J lost 2; bases outside the gene matches: 8. The assay was immunoSEQ multiplex PCR, and TCRdb's table has in-frame clones only and misses some. Here the sample spans around 65,000 clones, around 80% being singletons. This clonotype was obtained from a boy younger than 18 with moderate ulcerative colitis. Specimen: blood. The chain combines TRBV7-9 with TRBJ2-7, with 9 bases fitting TRBD2. The CDR3 loop reads CASSLGRTSETYEQYF. The CDR3 bases are TGTGCCAGCAGCTTGGGGCGGACTAGCGAAACCTACGAGCAGTACTTC.